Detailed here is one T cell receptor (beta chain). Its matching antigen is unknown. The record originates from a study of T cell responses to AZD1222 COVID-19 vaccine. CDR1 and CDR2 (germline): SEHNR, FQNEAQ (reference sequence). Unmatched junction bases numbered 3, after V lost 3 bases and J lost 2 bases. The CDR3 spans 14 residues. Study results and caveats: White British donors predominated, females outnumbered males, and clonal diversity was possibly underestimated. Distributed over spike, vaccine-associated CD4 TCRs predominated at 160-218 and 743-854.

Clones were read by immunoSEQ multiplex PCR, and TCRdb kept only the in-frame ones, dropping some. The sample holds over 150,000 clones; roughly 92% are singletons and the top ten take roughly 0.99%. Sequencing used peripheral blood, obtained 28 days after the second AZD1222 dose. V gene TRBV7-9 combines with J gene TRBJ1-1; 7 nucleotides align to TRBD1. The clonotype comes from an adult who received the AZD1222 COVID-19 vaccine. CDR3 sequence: CASSFRDSNTEAFF. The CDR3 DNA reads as TGTGCCAGCAGCTTCCGGGACAGCAACACTGAAGCTTTCTTT. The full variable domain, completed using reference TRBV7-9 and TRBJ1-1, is DTGVSQNPRHKITKRGQNVTFRCDPISEHNRLYWYRQTLGQGPEFLTYFQNEAQLEKSRLLSDRFSAERPKGSFSTLEIQRTEQGDSAMYLCASSFRDSNTEAFFGQGTRLTVV.